This is a list of T cell receptor beta chains from one sample in a study of vaccination and CD4 T cells after COVID-19. These receptors are not linked to any known antigen. TCRdb passed the PCR reads through MiXCR, listing each CDR3 protein once. The sample contains some 7,000 distinct CDR3 sequences, 74% of which appear only once. The sequencing sample was made of CD4+ T cells from blood, cultured in vitro. These receptors originate from a human donor who had recovered from COVID-19. CDR3s include the opening cysteine and the closing phenylalanine or tryptophan. D genes are given only for firm matches. Size tells how often a clone was seen (once, few, many) or the class of an expanded clone, and some rows leave it out.

cdr3_aa cdr3_nt j_call v_call clone_size d_call
CASSLDKNTEAFF TGTGCCAGCAGTTTGGACAAGAACACTGAAGCTTTCTTT TRBJ1-1 TRBV12-3/TRBV12-4 - -
CASSLDTGGRSPLHF TGTGCCAGCAGCTTAGATACAGGGGGCCGGTCACCCCTCCACTTT TRBJ1-6 TRBV11-2 - TRBD1
CASSFQVFGTEAFF TGTGCCAGCAGTTTCCAGGTTTTTGGCACTGAAGCTTTCTTT TRBJ1-1 TRBV27 once -
CASSLGQTMATNEKLFF TGTGCCAGCAGCTTAGGACAGACGATGGCAACTAATGAAAAACTGTTTTTT TRBJ1-4 TRBV7-2 - -
CASSDENEQFF TGTGCCAGCAGCGACGAAAATGAGCAGTTCTTC TRBJ2-1 TRBV7-9 - -
CASGLAGGSSDTQYF TGTGCCAGCGGACTAGCGGGGGGCAGTTCAGATACGCAGTATTTT TRBJ2-3 TRBV7-9 - TRBD2
CSASEQRRGEKLFF TGCAGTGCTAGTGAACAAAGGCGTGGGGAAAAACTGTTTTTT TRBJ1-4 TRBV20-1 - -
CASTQPGTVYGYTF TGTGCCAGCACTCAACCCGGGACAGTCTATGGCTACACCTTC TRBJ1-2 TRBV28 - TRBD1
CASKGGAEGNTEAFF TGCGCCAGCAAAGGGGGCGCAGAGGGGAACACTGAAGCTTTCTTT TRBJ1-1 TRBV5-1 - TRBD1
CASSPQRGDSPLHF TGTGCCAGCAGTCCCCAGCGGGGAGATTCACCCCTCCACTTT TRBJ1-6 TRBV6-1 - -
CASSIEQGITDTQYF TGTGCCAGTAGTATAGAGCAGGGGATCACAGATACGCAGTATTTT TRBJ2-3 TRBV19 - -
CASSIGGIPGELFF TGTGCCAGTAGTATAGGAGGGATCCCCGGGGAGCTGTTTTTT TRBJ2-2 TRBV19 - -
CASSPFENYGYTF TGTGCCAGCTCACCGTTCGAAAACTATGGCTACACCTTC TRBJ1-2 TRBV18 - -
CSARDRGTGRSNTEAFF TGCAGTGCTAGAGATCGAGGGACAGGGCGAAGTAACACTGAAGCTTTCTTT TRBJ1-1 TRBV20-1 once TRBD1
CASSLGGQRTGELFF TGCGCCAGCAGCTTGGGAGGACAGCGCACCGGGGAGCTGTTTTTT TRBJ2-2 TRBV5-1 - -
CSAKTVNTGELFF TGCAGTGCTAAAACAGTGAACACCGGGGAGCTGTTTTTT TRBJ2-2 TRBV20-1 - -
CASSIFRGRDSGELFF TGTGCCAGTAGTATATTCAGGGGGCGGGATTCCGGGGAGCTGTTTTTT TRBJ2-2 TRBV19 - TRBD1
CASTKRGGLSNEQFF TGTGCCAGTACTAAGCGGGGGGGCCTATCCAATGAGCAGTTCTTC TRBJ2-1 TRBV19 - TRBD2
CASSARGSVLSDTQYF TGTGCCAGCAGCGCCCGAGGGAGCGTCTTATCAGATACGCAGTATTTT TRBJ2-3 TRBV7-2 - -
CASSSILGRGYEQYF TGTGCCAGCAGCTCAATTCTGGGCAGGGGGTACGAGCAGTACTTC TRBJ2-7 TRBV5-4 - TRBD1
CASRKTGSGHTEAFF TGTGCCAGCAGAAAAACAGGGTCGGGTCACACTGAAGCTTTCTTT TRBJ1-1 TRBV6-2/TRBV6-3 - -
CASIRLGHGRDEQFF TGTGCCAGCATTAGACTGGGTCACGGTCGGGATGAGCAGTTCTTC TRBJ2-1 TRBV28 once -
CASSSTKHTGYTF TGTGCCAGCAGCTCCACCAAACACACTGGCTACACCTTC TRBJ1-2 TRBV7-6 - -
CASKGRTGAQPQHF TGTGCCAGCAAGGGAAGAACTGGGGCTCAGCCCCAGCATTTT TRBJ1-5 TRBV2 few -
CSAPAGNTGELFF TGCAGTGCTCCAGCGGGAAACACCGGGGAGCTGTTTTTT TRBJ2-2 TRBV20-1 - TRBD2
CASTNGEAGYTF TGTGCCAGCACCAATGGGGAGGCCGGCTACACCTTC TRBJ1-2 TRBV2 few -
CASSPWTATNEKLFF TGTGCCAGTAGCCCATGGACAGCAACTAATGAAAAACTGTTTTTT TRBJ1-4 TRBV19 - -
CASSAAGTGYLYGYTF TGTGCCAGCAGCGCTGCCGGGACAGGGTACCTCTATGGCTACACCTTC TRBJ1-2 TRBV12-3/TRBV12-4 - TRBD1
CASSWGETQYF TGTGCCAGCAGTTGGGGGGAGACCCAGTACTTC TRBJ2-5 TRBV6-5 - -
CASSFGDGYTIYF TGTGCCAGCAGTTTTGGGGATGGGTACACCATATATTTT TRBJ1-3 TRBV28 - -
CASSPQGTWGEAFF TGCGCCAGCAGCCCGCAGGGGACCTGGGGGGAAGCTTTCTTT TRBJ1-1 TRBV5-1 large -
CASSNPTSGGETQYF TGTGCCAGCTCGAACCCCACTAGCGGGGGAGAGACCCAGTACTTC TRBJ2-5 TRBV6-2/TRBV6-3 - TRBD2
CATSDGLALATGELFF TGTGCCACCAGTGACGGACTAGCGCTCGCCACCGGGGAGCTGTTTTTT TRBJ2-2 TRBV24-1 - TRBD2
CASSFPPGQSNYGYTF TGTGCCAGCAGTTTCCCCCCGGGACAGAGTAACTATGGCTACACCTTC TRBJ1-2 TRBV2 few TRBD1
CASSMQGLPVGYTF TGTGCCAGTAGTATGCAGGGGCTCCCCGTTGGCTACACCTTC TRBJ1-2 TRBV19 once -
CASLQGGTDTQYF TGTGCCAGCTTGCAGGGTGGGACAGATACGCAGTATTTT TRBJ2-3 TRBV2 - -
CASSLAPGGEGQPQHF TGTGCCAGCAGCTTAGCCCCAGGGGGCGAGGGGCAGCCCCAGCATTTT TRBJ1-5 TRBV7-2 - TRBD1
CASSQGQDYNSPLHF TGTGCCAGTAGTCAAGGGCAAGATTATAATTCACCCCTCCACTTT TRBJ1-6 TRBV19 - -
CASRGQLNQPQHF TGTGCCAGCAGGGGACAGCTAAATCAGCCCCAGCATTTT TRBJ1-5 TRBV27 few TRBD1
CASSPDGSSGNTIYF TGTGCCAGCAGTCCCGACGGCAGCTCTGGAAACACCATATATTTT TRBJ1-3 TRBV11-3 - -
CASSLDGLNSPLHF TGTGCCAGCAGCTTAGACGGACTCAATTCACCCCTCCACTTT TRBJ1-6 TRBV7-9 - -
CASSLEWGTYEQYF TGTGCCAGCAGCTTAGAGTGGGGAACCTACGAGCAGTACTTC TRBJ2-7 TRBV7-9 few -
CASSLVVVEQYF TGTGCCAGCAGCTTAGTGGTGGTTGAGCAGTACTTC TRBJ2-7 TRBV7-9 - -
CASGRQLTGTDTQYF TGTGCCAGCGGGCGACAGCTCACCGGCACAGATACGCAGTATTTT TRBJ2-3 TRBV7-6 - -